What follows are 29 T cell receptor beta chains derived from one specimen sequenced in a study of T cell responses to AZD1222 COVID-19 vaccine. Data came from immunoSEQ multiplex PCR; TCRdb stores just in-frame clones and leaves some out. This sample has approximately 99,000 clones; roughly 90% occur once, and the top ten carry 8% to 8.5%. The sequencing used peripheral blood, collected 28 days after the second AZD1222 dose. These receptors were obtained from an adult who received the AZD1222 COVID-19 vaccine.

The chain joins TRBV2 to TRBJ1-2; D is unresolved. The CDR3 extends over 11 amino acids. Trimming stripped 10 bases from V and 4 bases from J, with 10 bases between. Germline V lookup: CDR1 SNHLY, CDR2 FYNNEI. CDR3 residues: CATTASYGYTF. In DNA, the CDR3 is TGTGCCACTACAGCTTCCTATGGCTACACCTTC. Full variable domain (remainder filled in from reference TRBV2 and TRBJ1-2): EPEVTQTPSHQVTQMGQEVILRCVPISNHLYFYWYRQILGQKVEFLVSFYNNEISEKSEIFDDQFSVERPDGSNFTLKIRSTKLEDSAMYFCATTASYGYTFGSGTRLTVV.

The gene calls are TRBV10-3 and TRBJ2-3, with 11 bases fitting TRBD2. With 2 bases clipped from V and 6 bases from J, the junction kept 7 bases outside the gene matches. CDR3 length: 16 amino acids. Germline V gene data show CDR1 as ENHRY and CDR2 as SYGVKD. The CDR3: CAISEGIAGGFDTQYF. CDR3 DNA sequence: TGTGCCATCAGTGAGGGGATAGCGGGAGGGTTCGATACGCAGTATTTT.

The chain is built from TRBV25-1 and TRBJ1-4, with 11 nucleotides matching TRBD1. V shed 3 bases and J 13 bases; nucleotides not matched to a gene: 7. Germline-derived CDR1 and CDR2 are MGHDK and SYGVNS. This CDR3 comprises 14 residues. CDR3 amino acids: CASSDWDRGSILFF. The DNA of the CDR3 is TGTGCCAGCAGTGACTGGGACAGGGGGAGTATACTGTTTTTT.

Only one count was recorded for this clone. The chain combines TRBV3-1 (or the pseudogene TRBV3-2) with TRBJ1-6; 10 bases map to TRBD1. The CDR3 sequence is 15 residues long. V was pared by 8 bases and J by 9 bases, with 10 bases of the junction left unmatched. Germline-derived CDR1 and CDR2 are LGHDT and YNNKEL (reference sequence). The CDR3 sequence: CASRAQGQGPSPLHF. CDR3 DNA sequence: TGTGCCAGCCGGGCTCAGGGACAGGGGCCTTCACCCCTCCACTTT.

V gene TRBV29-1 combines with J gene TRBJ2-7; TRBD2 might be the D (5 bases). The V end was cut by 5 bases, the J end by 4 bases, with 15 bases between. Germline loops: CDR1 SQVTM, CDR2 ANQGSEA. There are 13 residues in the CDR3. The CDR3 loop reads CSVRTGNKYEQYF. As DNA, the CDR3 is TGCAGCGTTCGGACGGGAAATAAATACGAGCAGTACTTC.

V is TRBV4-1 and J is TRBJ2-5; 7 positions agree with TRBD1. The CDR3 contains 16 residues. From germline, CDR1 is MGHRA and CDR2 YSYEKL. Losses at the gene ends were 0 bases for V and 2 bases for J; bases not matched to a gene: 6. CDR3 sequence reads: CASSQEVETGQETQYF. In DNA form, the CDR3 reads TGCGCCAGCAGCCAAGAGGTGGAGACAGGGCAAGAGACCCAGTACTTC.

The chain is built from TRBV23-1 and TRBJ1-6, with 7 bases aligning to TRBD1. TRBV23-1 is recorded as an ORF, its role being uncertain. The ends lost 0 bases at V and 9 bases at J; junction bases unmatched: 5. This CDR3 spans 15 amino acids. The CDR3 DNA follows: TGCGCCAGCAGTCAATCCCAGGGGGAGCGTTCACCCCTCCACTTT. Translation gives CASSQSQGERSPLHF.

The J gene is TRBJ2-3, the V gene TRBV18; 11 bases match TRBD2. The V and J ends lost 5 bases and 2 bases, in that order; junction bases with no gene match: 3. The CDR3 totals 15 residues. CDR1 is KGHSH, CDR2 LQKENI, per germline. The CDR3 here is CASSTLAGDTDTQYF. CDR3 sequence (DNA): TGTGCCAGCTCAACACTAGCGGGAGACACAGATACGCAGTATTTT. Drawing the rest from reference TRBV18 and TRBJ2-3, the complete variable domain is NAGVMQNPRHLVRRRGQEARLRCSPMKGHSHVYWYRQLPEEGLKFMVYLQKENIIDESGMPKERFSAEFPKEGPSILRIQQVVRGDSAAYFCASSTLAGDTDTQYFGPGTRLTVL.

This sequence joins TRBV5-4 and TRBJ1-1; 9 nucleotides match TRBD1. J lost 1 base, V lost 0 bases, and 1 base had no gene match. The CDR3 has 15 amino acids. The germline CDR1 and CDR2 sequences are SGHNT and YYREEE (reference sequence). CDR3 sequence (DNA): TGTGCCAGCAGCTTGGGACAGGGGGAGAACACTGAAGCTTTCTTT. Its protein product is CASSLGQGENTEAFF.

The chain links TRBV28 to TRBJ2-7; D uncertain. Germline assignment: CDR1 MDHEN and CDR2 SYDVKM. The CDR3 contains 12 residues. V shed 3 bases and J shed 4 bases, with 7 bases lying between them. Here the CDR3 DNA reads TGTGCCAGCAGTTTTCTGGGTTACGAGCAGTACTTC. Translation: CASSFLGYEQYF.

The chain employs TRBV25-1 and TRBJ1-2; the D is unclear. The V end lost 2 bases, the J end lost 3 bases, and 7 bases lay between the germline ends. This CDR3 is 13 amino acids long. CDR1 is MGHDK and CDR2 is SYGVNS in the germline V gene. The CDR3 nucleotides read TGTGCCAGCAGTGAACCCAATTACTATGGCTACACCTTC. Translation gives CASSEPNYYGYTF.

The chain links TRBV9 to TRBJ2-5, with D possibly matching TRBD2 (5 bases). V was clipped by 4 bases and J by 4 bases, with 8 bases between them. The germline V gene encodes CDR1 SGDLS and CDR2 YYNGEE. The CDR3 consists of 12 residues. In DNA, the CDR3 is TGTGCCAGCAGCTCGAGCGGAGAGACCCAGTACTTC. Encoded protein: CASSSSGETQYF.

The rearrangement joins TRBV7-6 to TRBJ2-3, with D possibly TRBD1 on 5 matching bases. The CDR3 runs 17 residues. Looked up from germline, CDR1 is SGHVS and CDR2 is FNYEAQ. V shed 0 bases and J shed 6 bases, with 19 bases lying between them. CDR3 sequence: CASSLASSRVGRDTQYF. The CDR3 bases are TGTGCCAGCAGCTTAGCTTCGTCTCGTGTGGGGCGGGATACGCAGTATTTT.

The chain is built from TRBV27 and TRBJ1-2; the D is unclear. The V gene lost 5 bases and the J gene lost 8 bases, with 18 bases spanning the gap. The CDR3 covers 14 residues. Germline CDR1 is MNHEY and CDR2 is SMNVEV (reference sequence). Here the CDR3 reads CASSLLAGIRGYTF. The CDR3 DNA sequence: TGTGCCAGCAGTCTCCTGGCCGGAATAAGGGGCTACACCTTC.

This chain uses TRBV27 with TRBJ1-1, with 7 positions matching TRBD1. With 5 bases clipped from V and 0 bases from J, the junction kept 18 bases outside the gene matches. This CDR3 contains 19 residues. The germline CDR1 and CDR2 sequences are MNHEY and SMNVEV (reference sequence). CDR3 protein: CASSPYATGILGVNTEAFF. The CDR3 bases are TGTGCCAGCAGTCCCTATGCGACAGGGATCTTGGGGGTGAACACTGAAGCTTTCTTT.

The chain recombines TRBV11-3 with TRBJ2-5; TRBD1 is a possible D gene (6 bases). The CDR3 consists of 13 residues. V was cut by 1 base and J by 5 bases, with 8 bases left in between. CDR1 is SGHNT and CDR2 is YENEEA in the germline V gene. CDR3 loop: CASSLGQGETQYF. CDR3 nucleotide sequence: TGTGCCAGCAGCTTAGGCCAGGGGGAGACCCAGTACTTC.

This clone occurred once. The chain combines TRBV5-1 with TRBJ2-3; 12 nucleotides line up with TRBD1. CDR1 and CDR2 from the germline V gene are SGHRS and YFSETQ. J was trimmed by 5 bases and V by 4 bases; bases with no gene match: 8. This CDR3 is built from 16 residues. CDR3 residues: CASSPLGQGAGDTQYF. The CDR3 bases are TGCGCCAGCAGCCCATTGGGACAGGGGGCCGGAGATACGCAGTATTTT.

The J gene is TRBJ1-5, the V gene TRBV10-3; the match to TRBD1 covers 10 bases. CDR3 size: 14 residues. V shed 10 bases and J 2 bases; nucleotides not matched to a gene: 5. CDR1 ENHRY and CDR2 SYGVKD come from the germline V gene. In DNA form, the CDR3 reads TGTGCCAACTCCGGGACAGGGGGCAATCAGCCCCAGCATTTT. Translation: CANSGTGGNQPQHF.

The CDR3 spells CASSERSDEQFF. Here the CDR3 DNA reads TGTGCCAGCAGTGAACGGTCAGATGAGCAGTTCTTC. The chain combines TRBV2 with TRBJ2-1; D gene unclear. Trimming removed 2 bases from V and 8 bases from J, with 7 bases in between. There are 12 residues in the CDR3. The germline CDR1 and CDR2 sequences are SNHLY and FYNNEI.

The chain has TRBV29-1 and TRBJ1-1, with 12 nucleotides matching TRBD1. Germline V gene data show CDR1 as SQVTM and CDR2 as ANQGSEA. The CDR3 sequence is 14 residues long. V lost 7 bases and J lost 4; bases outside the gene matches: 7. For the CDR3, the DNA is TGCAGCGCCGGGACAGGGGGCGGGGGCACTGAAGCTTTCTTT. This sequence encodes CSAGTGGGGTEAFF.

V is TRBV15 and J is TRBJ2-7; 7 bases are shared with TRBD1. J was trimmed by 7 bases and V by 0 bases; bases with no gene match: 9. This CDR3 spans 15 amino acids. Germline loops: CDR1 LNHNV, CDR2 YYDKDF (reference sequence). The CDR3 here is CATSRDGQAPREQYF. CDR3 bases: TGTGCCACCAGCAGAGATGGACAGGCGCCGAGGGAGCAGTACTTC. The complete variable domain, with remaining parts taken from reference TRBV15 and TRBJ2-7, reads DAMVIQNPRYQVTQFGKPVTLSCSQTLNHNVMYWYQQKSSQAPKLLFHYYDKDFNNEADTPDNFQSRRPNTSFCFLDIRSPGLGDTAMYLCATSRDGQAPREQYFGPGTRLTVT.

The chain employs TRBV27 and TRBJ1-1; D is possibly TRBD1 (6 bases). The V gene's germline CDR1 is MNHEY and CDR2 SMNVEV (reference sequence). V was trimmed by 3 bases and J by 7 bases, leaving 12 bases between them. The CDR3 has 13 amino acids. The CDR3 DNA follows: TGTGCCAGCAGTTTCGCAGGGGTAGATGAAGCTTTCTTT. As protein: CASSFAGVDEAFF.

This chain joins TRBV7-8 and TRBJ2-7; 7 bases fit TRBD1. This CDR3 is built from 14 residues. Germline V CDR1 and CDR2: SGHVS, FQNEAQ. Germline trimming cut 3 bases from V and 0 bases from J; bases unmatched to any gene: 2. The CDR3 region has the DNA TGTGCCAGCAGCTTCAGGGACAGCTCCTACGAGCAGTACTTC. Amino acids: CASSFRDSSYEQYF. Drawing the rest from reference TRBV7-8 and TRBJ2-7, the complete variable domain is GAGVSQSPRYKVAKRGQDVALRCDPISGHVSLFWYQQALGQGPEFLTYFQNEAQLDKSGLPSDRFFAERPEGSVSTLKIQRTQQEDSAVYLCASSFRDSSYEQYFGPGTRLTVT.

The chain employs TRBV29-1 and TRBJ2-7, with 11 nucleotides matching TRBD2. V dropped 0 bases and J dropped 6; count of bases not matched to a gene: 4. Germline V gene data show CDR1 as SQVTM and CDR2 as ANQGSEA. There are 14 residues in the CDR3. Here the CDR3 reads CSVEDLGTSGEQYF. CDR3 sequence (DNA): TGCAGCGTTGAAGATCTTGGGACTAGCGGCGAGCAGTACTTC.

The CDR3 DNA is TGCAGTGCTGGACAGGAGAATGGCTACACCTTC. Translated, it gives CSAGQENGYTF. J is TRBJ1-2 and V is TRBV20-1; the match to TRBD1 covers 7 bases. The CDR3 covers 11 residues. Unmatched junction bases numbered 3, after V lost 5 bases and J lost 6 bases. The germline CDR1 and CDR2 sequences are DFQATT and SNEGSKA (reference sequence).

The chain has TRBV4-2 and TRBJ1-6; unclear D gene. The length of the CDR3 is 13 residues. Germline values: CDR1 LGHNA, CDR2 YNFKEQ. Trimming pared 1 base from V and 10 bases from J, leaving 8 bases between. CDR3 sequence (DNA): TGTGCCAGCAGCCAAGGCCCGTCGTCACCCCTCCACTTT. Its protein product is CASSQGPSSPLHF.

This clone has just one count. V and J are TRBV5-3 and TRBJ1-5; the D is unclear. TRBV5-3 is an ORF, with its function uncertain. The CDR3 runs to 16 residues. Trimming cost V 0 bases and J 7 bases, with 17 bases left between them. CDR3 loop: CARSLGPRGIGQPQHF. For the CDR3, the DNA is TGTGCCAGAAGCTTGGGCCCTAGAGGGATAGGGCAGCCCCAGCATTTT.

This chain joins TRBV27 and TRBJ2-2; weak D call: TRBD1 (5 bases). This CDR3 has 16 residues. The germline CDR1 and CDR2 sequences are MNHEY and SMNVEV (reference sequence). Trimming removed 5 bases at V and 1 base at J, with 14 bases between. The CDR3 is CASSLRADLNTGELFF. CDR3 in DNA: TGTGCCAGCAGTCTCAGGGCAGATCTGAACACCGGGGAGCTGTTTTTT.

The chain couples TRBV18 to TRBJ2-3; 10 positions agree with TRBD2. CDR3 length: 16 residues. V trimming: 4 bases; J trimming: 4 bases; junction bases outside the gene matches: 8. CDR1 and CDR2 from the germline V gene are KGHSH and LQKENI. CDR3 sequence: CASSLNSGRSADTQYF. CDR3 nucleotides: TGTGCCAGCTCACTCAATAGCGGGAGGTCGGCAGATACGCAGTATTTT.